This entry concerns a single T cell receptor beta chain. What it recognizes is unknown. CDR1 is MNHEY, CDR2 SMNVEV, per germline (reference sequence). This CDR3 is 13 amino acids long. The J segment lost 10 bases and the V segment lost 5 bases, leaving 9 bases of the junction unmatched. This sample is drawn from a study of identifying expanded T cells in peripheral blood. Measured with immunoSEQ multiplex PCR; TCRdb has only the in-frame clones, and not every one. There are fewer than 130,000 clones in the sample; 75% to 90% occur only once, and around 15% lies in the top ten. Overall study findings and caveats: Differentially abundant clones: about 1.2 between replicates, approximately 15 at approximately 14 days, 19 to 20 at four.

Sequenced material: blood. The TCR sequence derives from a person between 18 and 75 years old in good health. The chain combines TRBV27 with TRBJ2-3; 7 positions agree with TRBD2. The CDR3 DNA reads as TGTGCCAGCAGTCCCCTGGGGGGAGGGGCGCAGTATTTT. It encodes CASSPLGGGAQYF.